Given below is one T cell receptor (beta chain) in context. Its antigen is as yet unknown. The repertoire was sequenced with immunoSEQ multiplex PCR; TCRdb's copy has only in-frame clones and lacks some. This sample has approximately 140,000 clones; around 90% occur once, and the top ten carry roughly 3.8%. The germline V gene encodes CDR1 LGHNA and CDR2 YNFKEQ. J gave up 2 bases and V 0 bases, and 11 bases lay outside the gene matches. CDR3 length: 18 amino acids. The data were obtained in a study of T cell responses to AZD1222 COVID-19 vaccine. Study observations and caveats: Clonal diversity was possibly underestimated, and the donors were mostly white British, with more females. With two AZD1222 doses given, Spike-specific TCR breadth and depth both rose. Among AZD1222 vaccinees, only six or seven were seropositive at baseline.

This TCR was recovered from an adult who received the AZD1222 COVID-19 vaccine. The chain carries TRBV4-2 and TRBJ1-2, with 8 bases that match TRBD1. The specimen comprised peripheral blood, sampled 28 days after the second AZD1222 dose. For the CDR3, the DNA is TGTGCCAGCAGCCAAGATTTGAGGCAGGGGGCCCTAAACTATGGCTACACCTTC. It encodes CASSQDLRQGALNYGYTF.